The 27 T cell receptor beta chains listed next were all sequenced from one sample in a study of cytomegalovirus exposure and HLA in healthy donors. With 60 Vbeta and 13 Jbeta primers, the PCR was carried out. Method: immunoSEQ multiplex PCR; TCRdb's copy keeps in-frame clones and lacks some. The profile shows under 150,000 clones, roughly 84% of them singletons. Sequenced material: PBMCs. The receptors come from a man over 45 in good health and CMV-seronegative.

This chain connects TRBV9 to TRBJ1-1; D possibly corresponds to TRBD1 (6 bases). Between the trimmed V and J ends, which lost 3 bases and 5 bases, there was a span of 17 bases. Germline-derived CDR1 and CDR2 are SGDLS and YYNGEE. The CDR3 covers 15 residues. This CDR3 is CASSGGGGAWTEAFF. The CDR3 DNA sequence: TGTGCCAGCAGCGGGGGTGGGGGGGCTTGGACTGAAGCTTTCTTT.

The chain recombines TRBV4-2 with TRBJ1-6; TRBD1 matches at 7 bases. Losses at the gene ends were 1 base for V and 7 bases for J; bases not matched to a gene: 4. The CDR3 spans 15 residues. CDR1 and CDR2 (germline): LGHNA, YNFKEQ. The CDR3 DNA is TGTGCCAGCAGCCAAGGGGACAGCCCCAATTCACCCCTCCACTTT. Encoded protein: CASSQGDSPNSPLHF.

The V call is TRBV7-3, the J call TRBJ2-1, with 14 positions matching TRBD2. Germline CDR1 and CDR2: SGHTA and FQGTGA. This CDR3 region has 21 residues. V lost 5 bases and J lost 0; bases outside the gene matches: 15. CDR3 sequence (DNA): TGTGCCAGCAGCCCCCACCCCTGGACTAGCGGGGGGTCGAACTCCTACAATGAGCAGTTCTTC. Translation gives CASSPHPWTSGGSNSYNEQFF.

The V gene is TRBV30, the J gene TRBJ2-1; 7 bases fit TRBD1. V lost 0 bases and J lost 4; bases outside the gene matches: 6. This CDR3 has 15 residues. Germline CDR1 and CDR2: GTSNPN and SVGIG (reference sequence). CDR3 nucleotide sequence: TGTGCCTGGAGTGTTTCGGGACAGATATACAATGAGCAGTTCTTC. The encoded protein is CAWSVSGQIYNEQFF.

The chain couples TRBV18 to TRBJ2-2, with D possibly TRBD1 on 5 matching bases. The V and J ends lost 1 base and 1 base respectively, with 7 bases between them. CDR1 is KGHSH, CDR2 LQKENI, per germline. This CDR3 has 15 amino acids. CDR3 in DNA: TGTGCCAGCTCACCACAGCAGGGGAACACCGGGGAGCTGTTTTTT. Protein product: CASSPQQGNTGELFF.

The chain links TRBV7-8 to TRBJ1-2, with 8 bases that match TRBD1. V lost 5 bases to trimming and J lost 5 bases; unmatched junction nucleotides: 7. Looked up from germline, CDR1 is SGHVS and CDR2 is FQNEAQ. CDR3 length equals 14 residues. CDR3 sequence reads: CASSARDRNYGYTF. DNA of the CDR3: TGTGCCAGCAGCGCCCGGGACAGGAATTATGGCTACACCTTC.

This clone was detected a few times. The gene calls are TRBV7-2 and TRBJ2-5; D is undetermined. Germline CDR1 reads SGHTA; CDR2 reads FQGNSA. The CDR3 sequence is 12 residues long. V was shortened by 3 bases and J by 4 bases, with 6 bases between the two germline ends. The chain's CDR3 is CASSFHPETQYF. The CDR3 DNA sequence: TGTGCCAGCAGCTTTCATCCAGAGACCCAGTACTTC.

The chain carries TRBV30 and TRBJ1-2; D is undetermined. The CDR3 runs 16 residues. V lost 4 bases to trimming and J lost 1 base, with 19 bases between them. Germline V gives CDR1 GTSNPN, CDR2 SVGIG (reference sequence). The CDR3 bases are TGTGCCTGGACCGCTAGAGGGAGGAGGCTTAACTATGGCTACACCTTC. Its protein is CAWTARGRRLNYGYTF.

The V and J genes are TRBV11-2 and TRBJ1-6; possible D gene TRBD1, 5 bases. Trimming left V 1 base short and J 13 bases short, with 17 bases between. Germline-derived CDR1 and CDR2 are SGHAT and FQNNGV. The length of the CDR3 is 15 residues. The CDR3 is CASSLVQGPGGPLHF. The DNA of the CDR3 is TGTGCCAGCAGCTTAGTCCAGGGCCCCGGGGGTCCCCTCCACTTT.

The genes are TRBV19 and TRBJ1-1, with D possibly being TRBD1 (5 bases). The CDR3 spans 14 residues. V lost 4 bases to trimming and J lost 7 bases, with 16 bases between them. From germline, CDR1 is LNHDA and CDR2 SQIVND (reference sequence). The chain's CDR3 is CASSNRGETLEAFF. The DNA of the CDR3 is TGTGCCAGTAGTAACCGGGGGGAAACACTTGAAGCTTTCTTT.

This clone was found a few times. This chain links TRBV5-1 with TRBJ1-4; 10 positions match TRBD1. Germline assignment: CDR1 SGHRS and CDR2 YFSETQ. The trim removed 4 bases at V and 0 bases at J, leaving 6 bases unmatched. The CDR3 totals 17 residues. The CDR3 bases are TGCGCCAGCAGCGTGGGACAGGGGATAGCAACTAATGAAAAACTGTTTTTT. Translated: CASSVGQGIATNEKLFF.

The chain is built from TRBV6-5 and TRBJ1-6; TRBD1 is a possible D gene (5 bases). Germline V gene lookup returns CDR1 MNHEY and CDR2 SVGAGI. The germline V and J ends were trimmed by 8 bases and 9 bases, with 14 bases remaining between them. This CDR3 spans 13 amino acids. The CDR3 region is CASAGPRGSPLHF. CDR3 DNA sequence: TGTGCCAGCGCAGGACCAAGGGGTTCACCCCTCCACTTT.

The chain is built from TRBV6-5 and TRBJ1-2, with D tentatively TRBD1 (5 bases). The germline gives CDR1 MNHEY, CDR2 SVGAGI. V was pared by 2 bases and J by 4 bases, with 8 bases between. The CDR3 is made up of 13 amino acids. The CDR3 reads CASSYRGGYGYTF. The CDR3 coding sequence is TGTGCCAGCAGTTACAGGGGAGGCTATGGCTACACCTTC.

This chain links TRBV5-1 with TRBJ2-3; 13 positions match TRBD2. The junction had 5 bases not matched to a gene; V was cut back by 4 bases and J by 9 bases. CDR1 is SGHRS and CDR2 is YFSETQ in the germline V gene. This CDR3 is 14 amino acids long. The CDR3, as DNA: TGCGCCAGCAGCGCTACTAGCGGGGGGGGGACGCAGTATTTT. This encodes CASSATSGGGTQYF.

On this clone: Other DNA sequences in the same sample also yield this CDR3. The rearrangement links TRBV6-5 to TRBJ1-2, with a tentative D call TRBD1 (6 bases). The CDR3 length is 15 residues. V shed 0 bases and J shed 3 bases, with 11 bases lying between them. CDR1 is MNHEY, CDR2 SVGAGI, per germline. In DNA, the CDR3 is TGTGCCAGCAGTTACTCTGTCAGGGGCTACTATGGCTACACCTTC. It is translated as CASSYSVRGYYGYTF.

This clone was seen only once. CDR3 coding DNA: TGTGCCAGCAGTGAATTGGGCCATACGTACGAGCAGTACTTC. This encodes CASSELGHTYEQYF. The gene calls are TRBV25-1 and TRBJ2-7; no definite D call. The V gene lost 1 base and the J gene lost 4 bases, with 11 bases spanning the gap. CDR1 is MGHDK, CDR2 SYGVNS, per germline. The CDR3 consists of 14 residues.

The rearrangement links TRBV29-1 to TRBJ2-3; no firm D call. The CDR3 is made up of 12 amino acids. The V and J ends lost 7 bases and 0 bases respectively, with 8 bases between them. Germline CDR1 is SQVTM and CDR2 is ANQGSEA. The CDR3 coding sequence is TGCAGCGCGACAACTAGCACAGATACGCAGTATTTT. As protein: CSATTSTDTQYF.

V gene TRBV7-8 combines with J gene TRBJ1-3, with D hard to call. Germline V gene sequence: CDR1 SGHVS, CDR2 FQNEAQ. CDR3 length equals 16 residues. With 3 bases removed from V and 0 bases from J, the gap between germline ends came to 12 bases. As DNA, the CDR3 is TGTGCCAGCAGCTTTGGAGGGCCGAGCTCTGGAAACACCATATATTTT. Encoded protein: CASSFGGPSSGNTIYF.

The CDR3 DNA sequence: TGTGCCAGCAGCTTTACAGGGGGCGTCTACGAGCAGTACTTC. Translated, it gives CASSFTGGVYEQYF. J is TRBJ2-7 and V is TRBV11-2; 9 bases map to TRBD1. The length of the CDR3 is 14 residues. Per germline, CDR1 SGHAT and CDR2 FQNNGV. J lost 3 bases, V lost 3 bases, and 3 bases had no gene match.

This chain uses TRBV28 with TRBJ1-4; 8 bases are a match to TRBD1. The CDR3 consists of 15 residues. Per the germline V gene, CDR1 is MDHEN and CDR2 is SYDVKM. The V segment lost 6 bases and the J segment 3 bases; nucleotides outside the gene matches: 6. The CDR3 DNA follows: TGTGCCAGCAGAAATGGACAGGGAGCTAATGAAAAACTGTTTTTT. Residues: CASRNGQGANEKLFF.

CDR3 sequence reads: CASSQVYGSNEQFF. The CDR3 bases are TGCGCCAGCAGCCAAGTGTACGGGTCCAATGAGCAGTTCTTC. The V gene is TRBV4-1, the J gene TRBJ2-1; D gene uncertain. The CDR3 contains 14 residues. CDR1 is MGHRA, CDR2 YSYEKL, per germline. Trimming stripped 1 base from V and 6 bases from J, with 10 bases between.

This clone was picked up a small number of times. J is TRBJ2-5 and V is TRBV7-6; 9 bases fit TRBD2. This CDR3 has 14 amino acids. With V trimmed by 4 bases and J by 4 bases, 4 bases remained unmatched. CDR1 and CDR2 (germline): SGHVS, FNYEAQ. In DNA, the CDR3 is TGTGCCAGCAGCTCGTCTAGCGGGGCAGAGACCCAGTACTTC. It encodes CASSSSSGAETQYF.

This clone was counted only a few times. The genes are TRBV19 and TRBJ2-5, with 7 bases identical to TRBD1. V lost 5 bases, J lost 1 base, and 7 bases stayed unmatched. This CDR3 comprises 15 residues. The germline gives CDR1 LNHDA, CDR2 SQIVND (reference sequence). As DNA, the CDR3 is TGTGCCAGTAGTTCCATGGGACAGCCCCAAGAGACCCAGTACTTC. Amino acid sequence: CASSSMGQPQETQYF.

J is TRBJ1-1 and V is TRBV29-1, with 8 bases lining up with TRBD1. Germline CDR1 reads SQVTM; CDR2 reads ANQGSEA. This CDR3 is 17 amino acids long. The J segment lost 0 bases and the V segment lost 0 bases, leaving 9 bases of the junction unmatched. The CDR3 loop is CSVEDIPGTGLNTEAFF. In nucleotides, the CDR3 is TGCAGCGTTGAAGATATTCCCGGGACAGGCCTGAACACTGAAGCTTTCTTT.

The V and J genes are TRBV5-1 and TRBJ2-2, with 7 positions matching TRBD2. Per the germline V gene, CDR1 is SGHRS and CDR2 is YFSETQ. The CDR3 runs 15 residues. The junction had 2 bases not matched to a gene; V was cut back by 2 bases and J by 1 base. In nucleotides, the CDR3 is TGCGCCAGCAGCTTCAGCGGGGAGAACACCGGGGAGCTGTTTTTT. Its translation: CASSFSGENTGELFF.

This clone was seen a single time. The chain links TRBV6-4 to TRBJ1-2; D possibly corresponds to TRBD1 (6 bases). Trimming took 6 bases from V and 4 from J, leaving 18 bases between them. The CDR3 has 15 amino acids. CDR1 is MRHNA, CDR2 SNTAGT, per germline. The CDR3 sequence is CASRAGQPTLYGYTF. The CDR3 region has the DNA TGTGCCAGCAGGGCTGGACAGCCTACTCTCTATGGCTACACCTTC.

The V gene is TRBV6-5, the J gene TRBJ1-2; D not resolved. V was cut by 0 bases and J by 2 bases, with 7 bases left in between. This CDR3 has 14 amino acids. Per germline, CDR1 MNHEY and CDR2 SVGAGI. CDR3 sequence (DNA): TGTGCCAGCAGTTACTCACAGATCAACTATGGCTACACCTTC. It codes for CASSYSQINYGYTF.